The 17 T cell receptor beta chains in this list originate from one sample, sequenced in a study of T cell changes during pregnancy in multiple sclerosis. Repertoires were generated with immunoSEQ multiplex PCR, while TCRdb's copy carries only in-frame clones and drops some. The data contain approximately 57,000 clones, about 91% of them singletons. The sequenced sample was CD4+ T cells from peripheral blood mononuclear cells, obtained in the second trimester of pregnancy. Source of these receptors: a female donor with multiple sclerosis, enrolled in a pregnancy study.

The chain carries TRBV9 and TRBJ1-5, with a weak D call TRBD1 (5 bases). The germline V gene has CDR1 SGDLS and CDR2 YYNGEE. This CDR3 region has 15 residues. Trimming shortened V by 4 bases and J by 1 base, and 12 bases separated the two germline ends. CDR3 region: CASSSLGLSNQPQHF. The CDR3 DNA is TGTGCCAGCAGCTCTCTGGGGCTGAGCAATCAGCCCCAGCATTTT.

The chain recombines TRBV5-1 with TRBJ1-5; 10 nucleotides line up with TRBD1. This CDR3 is 14 amino acids long. With 4 bases clipped from V and 8 bases from J, the junction kept 6 bases outside the gene matches. Germline CDR1 reads SGHRS; CDR2 reads YFSETQ. CDR3 in DNA: TGCGCCAGCAGCCTTGGACAGGGGGAGAAGCCCCAGCATTTT. Its translation is CASSLGQGEKPQHF.

This rearrangement joins TRBV11-2 to TRBJ2-1; the match to TRBD2 covers 9 bases. Per germline, CDR1 SGHAT and CDR2 FQNNGV. V gave up 2 bases and J gave up 9 bases; unmatched junction bases: 8. The CDR3 is made up of 15 amino acids. The CDR3 loop reads CASSLLGLANGEQFF. CDR3 nucleotide sequence: TGTGCCAGCAGCTTACTGGGACTAGCTAACGGTGAGCAGTTCTTC. The variable domain in full, with the rest retrieved from reference TRBV11-2 and TRBJ2-1, is EAGVAQSPRYKIIEKRQSVAFWCNPISGHATLYWYQQILGQGPKLLIQFQNNGVVDDSQLPKDRFSAERLKGVDSTLKIQPAKLEDSAVYLCASSLLGLANGEQFFGPGTRLTVL.

This clone occurred a few times. The chain is built from TRBV29-1 and TRBJ1-1; D is perhaps TRBD1 (6 bases). The germline gives CDR1 SQVTM, CDR2 ANQGSEA. V was cut by 6 bases and J by 2 bases, with 13 bases left in between. This CDR3 has 13 residues. CDR3 sequence: CSVTGRSNTEAFF. Written as DNA, the CDR3 is TGCAGCGTAACAGGGAGATCTAACACTGAAGCTTTCTTT. Full variable domain (remainder filled in from reference TRBV29-1 and TRBJ1-1): SAVISQKPSRDICQRGTSLTIQCQVDSQVTMMFWYRQQPGQSLTLIATANQGSEATYESGFVIDKFPISRPNLTFSTLTVSNMSPEDSSIYLCSVTGRSNTEAFFGQGTRLTVV.

The chain employs TRBV5-4 and TRBJ2-5; D possibly corresponds to TRBD1 (5 bases). Looked up from germline, CDR1 is SGHNT and CDR2 is YYREEE (reference sequence). Trimming took off 4 bases at V and 7 bases at J, with 17 bases between the two ends. The CDR3 length is 14 residues. Here the CDR3 DNA reads TGTGCCAGCAGCCCGCGAGACGGGCAGGGGACCCAGTACTTC. Translation: CASSPRDGQGTQYF.

This clone was seen a single time. The chain's CDR3 is CASSFSGSGTGELFF. The CDR3 DNA sequence: TGTGCCAGCAGCTTTAGCGGGAGTGGCACCGGGGAGCTGTTTTTT. The V call is TRBV5-5, the J call TRBJ2-2; TRBD2 matches 9 bases. The CDR3 runs to 15 residues. J lost 4 bases, V lost 2 bases, and 3 bases had no gene match. Germline lookup yields CDR1 SGHKS and CDR2 YYEKEE (reference sequence).

This chain connects TRBV25-1 to TRBJ1-2; 10 bases line up with TRBD1. V lost 1 base and J lost 3; bases outside the gene matches: 5. This CDR3 has 16 residues. CDR1 and CDR2 from the germline V gene are MGHDK and SYGVNS. Here the CDR3 reads CASSESGTGADYGYTF. As DNA, the CDR3 is TGTGCCAGCAGTGAATCCGGGACAGGGGCGGACTATGGCTACACCTTC.

This sequence joins TRBV6-1 and TRBJ2-7, with D perhaps TRBD1 (6 bases). Germline V gene lookup returns CDR1 MNHNS and CDR2 SASEGT. The CDR3 length is 13 residues. The V end was cut by 7 bases, the J end by 3 bases, with 13 bases between. CDR3 nucleotide sequence: TGTGCCAGCATGACAGGTCCTAACTACGAGCAGTACTTC. Its translation: CASMTGPNYEQYF.

This clone was counted a single time. This chain uses TRBV19 with TRBJ2-5, with 14 nucleotides matching TRBD2. Germline V gene lookup returns CDR1 LNHDA and CDR2 SQIVND (reference sequence). This CDR3 has 16 residues. V shed 5 bases, J shed 4 bases, and the junction held 6 bases outside the gene matches. CDR3 sequence reads: CASSSGTSGRGETQYF. The CDR3 DNA follows: TGTGCCAGTAGTTCCGGGACTAGCGGGAGAGGAGAGACCCAGTACTTC.

The J gene is TRBJ1-2, the V gene TRBV5-4; no clear D gene. Per germline, CDR1 SGHNT and CDR2 YYREEE (reference sequence). Trimming removed 0 bases from V and 7 bases from J, with 13 bases in between. The CDR3 contains 14 residues. The DNA for the CDR3 is TGTGCCAGCAGCTTGGGAAGCGCGCGGGGTGGCTACACCTTC. This encodes CASSLGSARGGYTF.

This chain links TRBV27 with TRBJ2-5; D remains unclear. CDR1 and CDR2 (germline): MNHEY, SMNVEV (reference sequence). This CDR3 has 15 residues. V lost 4 bases to trimming and J lost 5 bases, with 17 bases between them. CDR3 protein: CASSSTFGFYETQYF. In DNA, the CDR3 is TGTGCCAGCAGTTCAACGTTCGGGTTCTACGAGACCCAGTACTTC.

This clone appeared once. The gene calls are TRBV10-3 and TRBJ1-1, with D possibly matching TRBD1 (6 bases). This CDR3 spans 13 amino acids. The germline CDR1 and CDR2 sequences are ENHRY and SYGVKD. The V gene lost 11 bases and the J gene lost 1 base, with 14 bases spanning the gap. The CDR3 reads CAGGGEPNTEAFF. The CDR3 coding sequence is TGTGCCGGAGGGGGGGAGCCGAACACTGAAGCTTTCTTT.

V usage is TRBV2 and J usage is TRBJ2-7; D might be TRBD2 (5 bases). The CDR3 is 10 amino acids. V dropped 5 bases and J dropped 6 bases, with 5 bases sitting between them. Germline V lookup: CDR1 SNHLY, CDR2 FYNNEI. As DNA, the CDR3 is TGTGCCAGCAGTCGGGGCGAGCAGTACTTC. This translates into CASSRGEQYF.

V and J are TRBV7-3 and TRBJ2-1; 10 bases are a match to TRBD1. Germline assignment: CDR1 SGHTA and CDR2 FQGTGA. The junction had 9 bases not matched to a gene; V was cut back by 4 bases and J by 6 bases. The CDR3 contains 16 residues. The chain's CDR3 is CASSSTTGTGVNEQFF. The DNA of the CDR3 is TGTGCCAGCAGCTCCACCACCGGGACAGGGGTCAATGAGCAGTTCTTC.

V is TRBV9 and J is TRBJ2-1, with 9 nucleotides matching TRBD2. The CDR3 runs to 17 residues. V shed 4 bases and J 4 bases; nucleotides not matched to a gene: 12. The germline gives CDR1 SGDLS, CDR2 YYNGEE. CDR3 amino acids: CASSSRPASGVYNEQFF. CDR3 in DNA: TGTGCCAGCAGCTCCCGCCCCGCTAGCGGGGTTTACAATGAGCAGTTCTTC.

This clone is a singleton in its sample. The V gene is TRBV2, the J gene TRBJ1-5; D is uncertain. The germline V gene encodes CDR1 SNHLY and CDR2 FYNNEI. Trimming shortened V by 5 bases and J by 3 bases, and 11 bases separated the two germline ends. The CDR3 runs 14 residues. The CDR3 region has the DNA TGTGCCAGCAGTAAATCGGTTCTCAATCAGCCCCAGCATTTT. Its protein is CASSKSVLNQPQHF.

The rearrangement uses TRBV27 and TRBJ2-3; 9 bases line up with TRBD2. Germline lookup yields CDR1 MNHEY and CDR2 SMNVEV (reference sequence). J was trimmed by 5 bases and V by 6 bases; bases with no gene match: 12. CDR3 size: 16 residues. This chain's CDR3 is CASRSSGGRAQDTQYF. CDR3 nucleotide sequence: TGTGCCAGCAGGTCCTCGGGCGGGAGGGCCCAAGATACGCAGTATTTT.